A selection of T cell receptor beta chains follows, all from one sample in a study of Tregs in tolerant kidney transplant recipients. Sequencing was performed with immunoSEQ multiplex PCR; in TCRdb, only in-frame clones are kept and a portion is missing. This sample has under 20,000 clones; 75% to 85% occur once, and the top ten carry more than 2%. What was sequenced was Tregs from blood. All receptors come from a human donor in good health. The CDR3 runs from the conserved cysteine through the conserved F or W. Each record gives: clone size, D gene, V gene, J gene, CDR3 DNA, CDR3 protein. D genes are given only for firm matches. Not every row has a clone size; where given, it reads once, few, many or a size class.

clone size: once
D gene: NA
V gene: TRBV11-3
J gene: TRBJ2-1
CDR3 DNA: TGTGCCAGCAGCCAGGGCGGGCAGGTGGTGGGTGAGCAGTTCTTC
CDR3 protein: CASSQGGQVVGEQFF

clone size: NA
D gene: TRBD1
V gene: TRBV30
J gene: TRBJ1-2
CDR3 DNA: TGTGCCTGGAGTGTAAGGGGGACAGACCACTATGGCTACACCTTC
CDR3 protein: CAWSVRGTDHYGYTF

clone size: NA
D gene: NA
V gene: TRBV30
J gene: TRBJ2-5
CDR3 DNA: TGTGCCTGGAGTGTAAATCTCCCCAAGACCCAGTACTTC
CDR3 protein: CAWSVNLPKTQYF

clone size: few
D gene: TRBD1
V gene: TRBV4-3
J gene: TRBJ1-6
CDR3 DNA: TGCGCCAGCAGCCAACGACAGGGTCGATCACCCCTCCACTTT
CDR3 protein: CASSQRQGRSPLHF

clone size: NA
D gene: TRBD1
V gene: TRBV5-1
J gene: TRBJ2-2
CDR3 DNA: TGCGCCAGCAGCTTGGCTAGGGGGCCCTATACCGGGGAGCTGTTTTTT
CDR3 protein: CASSLARGPYTGELFF

clone size: once
D gene: NA
V gene: TRBV6-5
J gene: TRBJ1-6
CDR3 DNA: TGTGCCAGCAGTTACTCGGACGGAAATCCACCCCTCCACTTT
CDR3 protein: CASSYSDGNPPLHF

clone size: NA
D gene: NA
V gene: TRBV4-2
J gene: TRBJ2-7
CDR3 DNA: TGTGCCAGCAGCCAAGAGACCCACGAGCAGTACTTC
CDR3 protein: CASSQETHEQYF

clone size: NA
D gene: TRBD1
V gene: TRBV6-1
J gene: TRBJ2-7
CDR3 DNA: TGTGCCAGCAGTGAACCCGGGACAGGCTACGAGCAGTACTTC
CDR3 protein: CASSEPGTGYEQYF

clone size: NA
D gene: TRBD1
V gene: TRBV19
J gene: TRBJ1-6
CDR3 DNA: TGTGCCACCCGAGGGGGCAACTCACCCCTCCACTTT
CDR3 protein: CATRGGNSPLHF

clone size: NA
D gene: NA
V gene: TRBV7-2
J gene: TRBJ2-4
CDR3 DNA: TGTGCCAGCAGCTCACGAGGTGCCATTCAGTACTTC
CDR3 protein: CASSSRGAIQYF

clone size: few
D gene: TRBD2
V gene: TRBV11-3
J gene: TRBJ2-5
CDR3 DNA: TGTGCCAGCAGCTTCACGAAGGCGGGAGAGGAGACCCAGTACTTC
CDR3 protein: CASSFTKAGEETQYF

clone size: NA
D gene: NA
V gene: TRBV4-1
J gene: TRBJ2-2
CDR3 DNA: TGCGCCAGCAGCCACCCCGGGGGTAGCGCCTCTACCGGGGAGCTGTTTTTT
CDR3 protein: CASSHPGGSASTGELFF

clone size: once
D gene: NA
V gene: TRBV14
J gene: TRBJ2-4
CDR3 DNA: TGTGCCAGCAGCCAAGTTGGATGGCGGGGTCAGTACTTC
CDR3 protein: CASSQVGWRGQYF

clone size: NA
D gene: NA
V gene: TRBV6-6
J gene: TRBJ2-7
CDR3 DNA: TGTGCCAGCAGTTACTTAGGCGAGCAGTACTTC
CDR3 protein: CASSYLGEQYF

clone size: NA
D gene: NA
V gene: TRBV21-1
J gene: TRBJ2-5
CDR3 DNA: TGTGCCAGCAGCAAAGGGGACCAACAAGAGACCCAGTACTTC
CDR3 protein: CASSKGDQQETQYF

clone size: NA
D gene: NA
V gene: TRBV5-6
J gene: TRBJ1-1
CDR3 DNA: TGTGCCAGCAGCCCGACATCCGAGTGGGAAGCTTTCTTT
CDR3 protein: CASSPTSEWEAFF

clone size: NA
D gene: TRBD1
V gene: TRBV7-3
J gene: TRBJ2-3
CDR3 DNA: TGTGCCAGCAGCACAGGGGGCGCAGATACGCAGTATTTT
CDR3 protein: CASSTGGADTQYF

clone size: NA
D gene: NA
V gene: TRBV18
J gene: TRBJ2-5
CDR3 DNA: TGTGCCAGCTCACCAAATAGGGAGACCCAGTACTTC
CDR3 protein: CASSPNRETQYF

clone size: NA
D gene: NA
V gene: TRBV5-4
J gene: TRBJ2-5
CDR3 DNA: TGTGCCAGCAGTTCCCCAGGGGTCGGGGAGACCCAGTACTTC
CDR3 protein: CASSSPGVGETQYF

clone size: NA
D gene: NA
V gene: TRBV11-2
J gene: TRBJ2-5
CDR3 DNA: TGTGCCAGCAGCTTAGTTTTGGCGGGAGAGACCCAGTACTTC
CDR3 protein: CASSLVLAGETQYF

clone size: NA
D gene: NA
V gene: TRBV4-1
J gene: TRBJ2-1
CDR3 DNA: TGCGCCAGCAGCCAAGGCTGGAGTCTTGGATTGATTACAATGAGCAGCCGATTCTTC
CDR3 protein: CASSQGWSLGLITMSSRFF

clone size: NA
D gene: NA
V gene: TRBV2
J gene: TRBJ1-1
CDR3 DNA: TGTGCCAGCAGTAGAGAGGGTGGGACTGAAGCTTTCTTT
CDR3 protein: CASSREGGTEAFF

clone size: NA
D gene: NA
V gene: TRBV7-2
J gene: TRBJ2-5
CDR3 DNA: TGTGCCAGCAGCTTAGACGGAAAGGAGGGAGAGACCCAGTACTTC
CDR3 protein: CASSLDGKEGETQYF

clone size: NA
D gene: TRBD2
V gene: TRBV6-6
J gene: TRBJ2-3
CDR3 DNA: TGTGCCAGCATATCTGGGACTAGCCGTGATACGCAGTATTTT
CDR3 protein: CASISGTSRDTQYF

clone size: NA
D gene: NA
V gene: TRBV30
J gene: TRBJ2-4
CDR3 DNA: TGTGCCTGCGGAGGGAGGATTCAGTACTTC
CDR3 protein: CACGGRIQYF

clone size: few
D gene: NA
V gene: TRBV7-9
J gene: TRBJ2-3
CDR3 DNA: TGTGCCAGCAGCTTATTAACTAGCACAGATACGCAGTATTTT
CDR3 protein: CASSLLTSTDTQYF

clone size: NA
D gene: NA
V gene: TRBV2
J gene: TRBJ1-3
CDR3 DNA: TGTGCCAGCACCGCCGTCTCTGGAAACACCATATATTTT
CDR3 protein: CASTAVSGNTIYF

clone size: medium-sized
D gene: NA
V gene: TRBV5-5
J gene: TRBJ2-7
CDR3 DNA: TGTGCCAGCAGCCCATACAGGGGGGGCTTGAGTTCCTACGAGCAGTACTTC
CDR3 protein: CASSPYRGGLSSYEQYF

clone size: NA
D gene: NA
V gene: TRBV25-1
J gene: TRBJ2-1
CDR3 DNA: TGTGCCACCCAAGCGGTGAACTCCTACAATGAGCAGTTCTTC
CDR3 protein: CATQAVNSYNEQFF

clone size: NA
D gene: NA
V gene: TRBV27
J gene: TRBJ2-3
CDR3 DNA: TGTGCCAGCAGTTTAACGGGAGTTCTCACAGATACGCAGTATTTT
CDR3 protein: CASSLTGVLTDTQYF

clone size: NA
D gene: NA
V gene: TRBV30
J gene: TRBJ2-5
CDR3 DNA: TGTGCCTGGAGTGTGATAGGTCAAGAGACCCAGTACTTC
CDR3 protein: CAWSVIGQETQYF

clone size: NA
D gene: NA
V gene: TRBV28
J gene: TRBJ2-5
CDR3 DNA: TGTGCCAGCAGTTCCGCGGGCCGGGAGACCCAGTACTTC
CDR3 protein: CASSSAGRETQYF

clone size: few
D gene: NA
V gene: TRBV10-3
J gene: TRBJ2-7
CDR3 DNA: TGTGCCATCAGTGAGTCGGGCCTTCCTGGCAGTTTTTACGAGCAGTACTTC
CDR3 protein: CAISESGLPGSFYEQYF